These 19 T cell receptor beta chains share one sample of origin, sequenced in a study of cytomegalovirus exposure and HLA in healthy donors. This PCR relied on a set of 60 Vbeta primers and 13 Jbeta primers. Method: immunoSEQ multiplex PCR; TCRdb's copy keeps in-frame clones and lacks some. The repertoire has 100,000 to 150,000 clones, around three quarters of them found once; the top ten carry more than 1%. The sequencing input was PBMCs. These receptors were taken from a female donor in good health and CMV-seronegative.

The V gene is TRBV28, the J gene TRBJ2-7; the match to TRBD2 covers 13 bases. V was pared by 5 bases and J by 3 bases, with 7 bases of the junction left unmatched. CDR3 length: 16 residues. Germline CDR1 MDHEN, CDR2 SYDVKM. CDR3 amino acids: CASSHSGTSGNYEQYF. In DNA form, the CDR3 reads TGTGCCAGCAGTCATTCCGGGACTAGCGGGAACTACGAGCAGTACTTC.

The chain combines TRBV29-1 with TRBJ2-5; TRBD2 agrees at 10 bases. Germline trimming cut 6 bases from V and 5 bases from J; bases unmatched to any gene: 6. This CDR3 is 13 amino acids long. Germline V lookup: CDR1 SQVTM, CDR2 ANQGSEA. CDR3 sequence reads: CSVGQTSGETQYF. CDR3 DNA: TGCAGCGTGGGGCAGACTAGCGGGGAGACCCAGTACTTC.

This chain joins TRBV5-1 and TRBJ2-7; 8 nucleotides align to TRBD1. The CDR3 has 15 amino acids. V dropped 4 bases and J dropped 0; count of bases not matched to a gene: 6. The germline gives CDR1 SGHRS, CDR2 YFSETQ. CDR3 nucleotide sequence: TGCGCCAGCAGCCCGGACAGGGCCGGCTCCTACGAGCAGTACTTC. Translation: CASSPDRAGSYEQYF.

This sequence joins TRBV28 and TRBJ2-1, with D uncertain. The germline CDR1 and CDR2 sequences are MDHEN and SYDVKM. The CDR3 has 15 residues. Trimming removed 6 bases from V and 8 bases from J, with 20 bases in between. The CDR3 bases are TGTGCCAGCAGGGCCGTGAAAACGGCAGGCCATGAGCAGTTCTTC. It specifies CASRAVKTAGHEQFF.

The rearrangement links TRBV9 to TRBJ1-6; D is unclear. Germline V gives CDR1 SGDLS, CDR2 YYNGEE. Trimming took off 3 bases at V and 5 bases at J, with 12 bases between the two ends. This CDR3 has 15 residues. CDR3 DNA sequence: TGTGCCAGCAGCGCCCGACAACTGGATAATTCACCCCTCCACTTT. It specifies CASSARQLDNSPLHF.

CDR3 residues: CASSGQGTTEAFF. CDR3 coding DNA: TGTGCCAGCAGCGGACAGGGGACCACTGAAGCTTTCTTT. The chain uses TRBV7-2 and TRBJ1-1, with TRBD1 matching 9 bases. CDR3 size: 13 residues. V dropped 5 bases and J dropped 4; count of bases not matched to a gene: 2. Germline V gene data show CDR1 as SGHTA and CDR2 as FQGNSA.

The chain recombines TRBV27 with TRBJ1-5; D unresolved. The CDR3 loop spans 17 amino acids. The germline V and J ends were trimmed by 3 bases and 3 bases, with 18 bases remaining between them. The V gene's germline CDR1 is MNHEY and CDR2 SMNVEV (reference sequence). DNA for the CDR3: TGTGCCAGCAGTTTGTCGCCATTACAAGCGAACAATCAGCCCCAGCATTTT. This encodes CASSLSPLQANNQPQHF.

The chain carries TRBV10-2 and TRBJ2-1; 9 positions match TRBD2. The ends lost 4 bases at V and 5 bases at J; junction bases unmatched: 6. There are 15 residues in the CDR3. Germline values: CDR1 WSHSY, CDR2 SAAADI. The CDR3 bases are TGCGCCAGCAGTGGGTGGACTAGCGAGGACAATGAGCAGTTCTTC. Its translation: CASSGWTSEDNEQFF.

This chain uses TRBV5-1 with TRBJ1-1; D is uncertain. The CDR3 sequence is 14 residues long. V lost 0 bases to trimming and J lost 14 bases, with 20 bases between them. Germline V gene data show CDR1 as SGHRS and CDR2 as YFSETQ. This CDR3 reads CASSLGLTRGSSFF. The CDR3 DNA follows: TGCGCCAGCAGCTTGGGGCTAACCCGGGGAAGCTCCTTCTTT.

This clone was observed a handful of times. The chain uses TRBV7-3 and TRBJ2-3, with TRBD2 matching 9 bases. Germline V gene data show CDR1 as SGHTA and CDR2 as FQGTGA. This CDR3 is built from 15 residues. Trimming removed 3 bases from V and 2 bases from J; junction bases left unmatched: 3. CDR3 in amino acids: CASSFSGGFTDTQYF. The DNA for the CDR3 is TGTGCCAGCAGCTTCAGCGGGGGGTTCACAGATACGCAGTATTTT.

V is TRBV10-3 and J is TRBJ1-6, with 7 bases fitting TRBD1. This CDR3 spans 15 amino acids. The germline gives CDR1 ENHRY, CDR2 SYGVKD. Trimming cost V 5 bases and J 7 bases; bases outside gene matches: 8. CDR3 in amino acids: CAISTGTARNSPLHF. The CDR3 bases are TGTGCCATCAGTACCGGGACAGCAAGAAATTCACCCCTCCACTTT.

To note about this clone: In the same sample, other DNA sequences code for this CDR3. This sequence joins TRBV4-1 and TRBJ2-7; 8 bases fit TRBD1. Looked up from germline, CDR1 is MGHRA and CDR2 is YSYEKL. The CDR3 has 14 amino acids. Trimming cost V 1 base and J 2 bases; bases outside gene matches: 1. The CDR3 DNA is TGCGCCAGCAGCCAAGGGACAGGGACCTACGAGCAGTACTTC. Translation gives CASSQGTGTYEQYF.

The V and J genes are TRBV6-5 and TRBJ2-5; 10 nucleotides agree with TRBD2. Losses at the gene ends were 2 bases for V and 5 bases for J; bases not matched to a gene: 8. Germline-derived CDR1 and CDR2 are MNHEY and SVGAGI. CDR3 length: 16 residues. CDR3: CASSYASGGEWETQYF. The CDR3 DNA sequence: TGTGCCAGCAGTTACGCTAGCGGGGGTGAATGGGAGACCCAGTACTTC.

This chain's CDR3 is CASSIGTDGTYEQYF. The CDR3 DNA follows: TGTGCCAGTAGTATCGGCACGGACGGGACCTACGAGCAGTACTTC. The rearrangement joins TRBV19 to TRBJ2-7; TRBD2 might be the D (5 bases). V lost 3 bases to trimming and J lost 2 bases, with 14 bases between them. The germline CDR1 and CDR2 sequences are LNHDA and SQIVND (reference sequence). The length of the CDR3 is 15 residues. The variable domain in full, with the rest retrieved from reference TRBV19 and TRBJ2-7, is DGGITQSPKYLFRKEGQNVTLSCEQNLNHDAMYWYRQDPGQGLRLIYYSQIVNDFQKGDIAEGYSVSREKKESFPLTVTSAQKNPTAFYLCASSIGTDGTYEQYFGPGTRLTVT.

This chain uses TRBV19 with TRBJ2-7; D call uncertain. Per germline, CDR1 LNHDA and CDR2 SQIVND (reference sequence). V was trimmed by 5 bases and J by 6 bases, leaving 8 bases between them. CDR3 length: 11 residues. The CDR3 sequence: CASSEGAEQYF. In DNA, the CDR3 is TGTGCCAGTAGTGAAGGAGCCGAGCAGTACTTC.

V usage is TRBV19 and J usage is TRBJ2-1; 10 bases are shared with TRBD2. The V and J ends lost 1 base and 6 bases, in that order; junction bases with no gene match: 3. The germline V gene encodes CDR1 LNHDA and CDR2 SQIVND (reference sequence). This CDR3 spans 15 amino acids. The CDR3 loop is CASSIARTSGNEQFF. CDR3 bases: TGTGCCAGTAGTATAGCCCGGACTAGCGGCAATGAGCAGTTCTTC.

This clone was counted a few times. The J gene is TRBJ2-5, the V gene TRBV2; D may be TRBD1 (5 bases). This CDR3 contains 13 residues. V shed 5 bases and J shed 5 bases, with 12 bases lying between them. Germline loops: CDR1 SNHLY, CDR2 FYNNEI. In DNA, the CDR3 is TGTGCCAGCAGTCCCCAGGGTCCCGAGACCCAGTACTTC. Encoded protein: CASSPQGPETQYF.

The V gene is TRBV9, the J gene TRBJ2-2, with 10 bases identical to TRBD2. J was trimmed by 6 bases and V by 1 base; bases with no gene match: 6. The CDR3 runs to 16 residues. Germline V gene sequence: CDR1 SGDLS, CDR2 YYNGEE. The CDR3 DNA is TGTGCCAGCAGCGTATTGAGCGGGAGGGTATCCGGGGAGCTGTTTTTT. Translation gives CASSVLSGRVSGELFF.

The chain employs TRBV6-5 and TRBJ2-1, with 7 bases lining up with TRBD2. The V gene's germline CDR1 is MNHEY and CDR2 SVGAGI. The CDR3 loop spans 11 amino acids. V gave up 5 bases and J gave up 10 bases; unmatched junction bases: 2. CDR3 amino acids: CASSDGGEQFF. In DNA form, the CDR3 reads TGTGCCAGCAGTGACGGGGGGGAGCAGTTCTTC.